These 18 T cell receptor beta chains share one sample of origin, sequenced in a study of shared clonotypes between healthy human individuals. Clones were sequenced by immunoSEQ multiplex PCR, and TCRdb holds only the in-frame ones, with some missing. The repertoire holds roughly 2,500,000 clones, 80% to 95% seen once, with 0.36% in the top ten. Sequencing input: naive CD4+ T cells from PBMCs. Documented subset: CD45RA+ positively selected. The receptors were sampled from a young man in good health. Some clones in this sample may be carry-over from other donors' samples.

The chain links TRBV5-1 to TRBJ1-2; D gene unclear. The V end lost 0 bases, the J end lost 2 bases, and 11 bases lay between the germline ends. Germline lookup yields CDR1 SGHRS and CDR2 YFSETQ. The CDR3 is made up of 15 amino acids. This CDR3 reads CASSLGAVENYGYTF. The CDR3 DNA reads as TGCGCCAGCAGCTTGGGGGCGGTTGAGAACTATGGCTACACCTTC.

In nucleotides, the CDR3 is TGTGCCAGCTCACCACCGACAGGGTTGTTGAATGAGCAGTTCTTC. Amino acid sequence: CASSPPTGLLNEQFF. The chain uses TRBV18 and TRBJ2-1; 7 bases match TRBD1. V shed 0 bases and J 7 bases; nucleotides not matched to a gene: 6. The length of the CDR3 is 15 residues. From germline, CDR1 is KGHSH and CDR2 LQKENI.

This clone was detected only once. V usage is TRBV5-8 and J usage is TRBJ2-3, with TRBD1 matching over 8 bases. The CDR3 is 15 amino acids. Germline-derived CDR1 and CDR2 are SGHTS and YDEGEE. The trim removed 5 bases at V and 0 bases at J, leaving 5 bases unmatched. This CDR3 reads CASSYGQGSTDTQYF. DNA of the CDR3: TGTGCCAGCAGTTACGGACAGGGCAGCACAGATACGCAGTATTTT.

The rearrangement links TRBV7-2 to TRBJ2-1, with D perhaps TRBD2 (5 bases). CDR1 and CDR2 (germline): SGHTA, FQGNSA. V was clipped by 4 bases and J by 8 bases, with 12 bases between them. The CDR3 totals 13 residues. The CDR3 region has the DNA TGTGCCAGCAGCTCCACCCGGACTGATGAGCAGTTCTTC. Translating it yields CASSSTRTDEQFF. Supplemented by reference TRBV7-2 and TRBJ2-1, the full variable domain reads GAGVSQSPSNKVTEKGKDVELRCDPISGHTALYWYRQSLGQGLEFLIYFQGNSAPDKSGLPSDRFSAERTGGSVSTLTIQRTQQEDSAVYLCASSSTRTDEQFFGPGTRLTVL.

The chain carries TRBV10-3 and TRBJ2-1, with TRBD2 as a possible D gene (7 bases). Germline CDR1 is ENHRY and CDR2 is SYGVKD. V was cut by 4 bases and J by 4 bases, with 14 bases left in between. The CDR3 spans 15 residues. CDR3 nucleotides: TGTGCCATCAGTGCCAAGGGGGGGGAGTACAATGAGCAGTTCTTC. The encoded protein is CAISAKGGEYNEQFF.

This chain joins TRBV4-1 and TRBJ2-1, with D unresolved. V was pared by 2 bases and J by 4 bases, with 15 bases between. Germline V lookup: CDR1 MGHRA, CDR2 YSYEKL. CDR3 length equals 16 residues. The CDR3 sequence: CASSQIGPPIYNEQFF. CDR3 coding DNA: TGCGCCAGCAGCCAAATCGGGCCCCCGATTTACAATGAGCAGTTCTTC.

This clone was seen once. This chain links TRBV15 with TRBJ2-7; perhaps TRBD2 as D (6 bases). The CDR3 has 16 residues. Between the trimmed V and J ends, which lost 1 base and 2 bases, there was a span of 15 bases. Germline lookup yields CDR1 LNHNV and CDR2 YYDKDF (reference sequence). DNA for the CDR3: TGTGCCACCAGCAGAGCCCCGGGGGTATGGGCCTACGAGCAGTACTTC. It encodes CATSRAPGVWAYEQYF.

V gene TRBV4-1 combines with J gene TRBJ2-7; D uncertain. The CDR3 totals 13 residues. The ends were cut back, 3 bases at V and 1 base at J, with 7 bases in the middle. CDR1 MGHRA and CDR2 YSYEKL come from the germline V gene. CDR3 DNA: TGCGCCAGCAGCCAGGTGTTTTCCTACGAGCAGTACTTC. Its translation is CASSQVFSYEQYF.

Points on this clone: This specimen includes other DNA sequences encoding the same CDR3. J is TRBJ1-2 and V is TRBV5-6; 7 nucleotides match TRBD1. Losses at the gene ends were 0 bases for V and 5 bases for J; bases not matched to a gene: 4. Germline loops: CDR1 SGHDT, CDR2 YYEEEE. This CDR3 has 14 residues. In DNA, the CDR3 is TGTGCCAGCAGCTTGGGACAGGGCGTGTATGGCTACACCTTC. This codes for CASSLGQGVYGYTF.

The rearrangement links TRBV7-9 to TRBJ2-5; 9 positions match TRBD2. The CDR3 is 17 amino acids. The V gene end was trimmed by 6 bases and the J gene end by 5 bases; junction bases not matched to a gene: 16. Germline V CDR1 and CDR2: SEHNR, FQNEAQ (reference sequence). As DNA, the CDR3 is TGTGCCAGCAGACCCGCGGAAGCGGGAGGCTGGGGGGAGACCCAGTACTTC. Translating it yields CASRPAEAGGWGETQYF.

This chain links TRBV5-1 with TRBJ2-6, with no clear D. Germline V gene sequence: CDR1 SGHRS, CDR2 YFSETQ. V was trimmed by 6 bases and J by 0 bases, leaving 7 bases between them. The CDR3 runs 14 residues. CDR3 region: CASMGGSGANVLTF. CDR3 DNA sequence: TGCGCCAGCATGGGCGGCTCTGGGGCCAACGTCCTGACTTTC.

This rearrangement joins TRBV10-3 to TRBJ2-5; 8 nucleotides match TRBD2. The CDR3 has 14 amino acids. V was pared by 8 bases and J by 1 base, with 6 bases of the junction left unmatched. Germline V gene lookup returns CDR1 ENHRY and CDR2 SYGVKD. Here the CDR3 reads CAISLSGSQETQYF. For the CDR3, the DNA is TGTGCCATCTCCCTAAGCGGGAGCCAAGAGACCCAGTACTTC.

With respect to this clone: The same CDR3 can be traced to other DNA sequences in this sample. The chain uses TRBV30 and TRBJ1-5; D is uncertain. The CDR3 extends over 12 amino acids. Trimming cost V 1 base and J 4 bases, with 5 bases left between them. Germline values: CDR1 GTSNPN, CDR2 SVGIG (reference sequence). Written as DNA, the CDR3 is TGTGCCTGGAGTGACGGAAATCAGCCCCAGCATTTT. Its protein product is CAWSDGNQPQHF.

V gene TRBV27 combines with J gene TRBJ2-5; D might be TRBD2 (5 bases). Germline CDR1 MNHEY, CDR2 SMNVEV (reference sequence). The CDR3 totals 13 residues. V lost 11 bases, J lost 3 bases, and 16 bases lay in between. The CDR3 is CASSTWRKETQYF. CDR3 DNA: TGTGCCTCGTCTACCTGGAGGAAAGAGACCCAGTACTTC.

The chain links TRBV30 to TRBJ1-2, with D maybe TRBD1 (5 bases). CDR1 is GTSNPN, CDR2 SVGIG, per germline (reference sequence). CDR3 length: 15 residues. Trimming pared 3 bases from V and 4 bases from J, leaving 18 bases between. This chain's CDR3 is CAWRPMGGSLYGYTF. In nucleotides, the CDR3 is TGTGCCTGGAGGCCCATGGGGGGGTCCCTCTATGGCTACACCTTC.

CDR3 amino acids: CASSEELAGIKRVEQYF. CDR3 coding DNA: TGTGCCAGCAGTGAAGAGTTAGCGGGTATAAAGAGGGTCGAGCAGTACTTC. This chain links TRBV6-1 with TRBJ2-7; 7 bases map to TRBD2. Trimming cost V 1 base and J 6 bases; bases outside gene matches: 15. Looked up from germline, CDR1 is MNHNS and CDR2 is SASEGT. The CDR3 has 17 residues.

CDR3 loop: CASSARPGQWALPLHF. In DNA form, the CDR3 reads TGTGCCAGCAGTGCAAGGCCGGGACAGTGGGCACTACCCCTCCACTTT. The chain carries TRBV6-1 and TRBJ1-6; 7 nucleotides align to TRBD1. V lost 4 bases, J lost 12 bases, and 15 bases stayed unmatched. The CDR3 loop spans 16 amino acids. The V gene's germline CDR1 is MNHNS and CDR2 SASEGT.

The CDR3 here is CSVGVKGITYEQYF. CDR3 coding DNA: TGCAGCGTTGGTGTGAAGGGAATAACCTACGAGCAGTACTTC. This chain joins TRBV29-1 and TRBJ2-7; D is uncertain. This CDR3 has 14 residues. Germline V lookup: CDR1 SQVTM, CDR2 ANQGSEA. The V and J ends lost 4 bases and 2 bases respectively, with 15 bases between them.